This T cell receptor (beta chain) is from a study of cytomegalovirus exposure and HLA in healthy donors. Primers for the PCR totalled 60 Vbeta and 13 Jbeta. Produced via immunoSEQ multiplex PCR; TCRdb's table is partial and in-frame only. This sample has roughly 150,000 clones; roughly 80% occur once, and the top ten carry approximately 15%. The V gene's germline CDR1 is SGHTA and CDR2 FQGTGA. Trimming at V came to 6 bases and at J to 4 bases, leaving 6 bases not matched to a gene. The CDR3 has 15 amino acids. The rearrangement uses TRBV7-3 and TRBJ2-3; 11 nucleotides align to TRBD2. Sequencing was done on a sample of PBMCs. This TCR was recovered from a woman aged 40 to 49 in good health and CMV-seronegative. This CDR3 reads CASSPTSGSSDTQYF. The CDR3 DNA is TGTGCCAGCAGTCCCACTAGCGGGAGCTCAGATACGCAGTATTTT.